The clone carrying this T cell receptor (beta chain) was seen a few times. Its antigen remains unknown. Time point reported: patch test 1, 2 weeks after DPC sensitization. Described treatment: therapeutic diphenylcyclopropenone sensitization with weekly scalp DPC. Germline loops: CDR1 DFQATT, CDR2 SNEGSKA (reference sequence). The CDR3 is made up of 11 amino acids. Trimming took off 1 base at V and 5 bases at J, with 6 bases between the two ends. The library gave individual cDNA molecules unique molecular identifiers. Methods used by the authors: Individual samples carried between about 23,224 and 700,000 TCRs, with about 88,000 as the median. TCRdb analysed the RACE reads with MiXCR anew, one entry per CDR3 protein. These V and J calls are TCRdb output, not the study's own analysis. The profile covers about 56,000 distinct CDR3 sequences, with about 9% appearing a single time and 10% to 15% taken by the ten largest.

This sample was taken from a study of human T cells and chemical hapten exposure. Study-level results: Relative to control repertoires, expanded TCRs gave rise to significantly more large CDR3 similarity clusters.

Sequenced here: whole blood, sampled in connection with sensitization to the hapten diphenylcyclopropenone (DPC). This sequence was found in a woman aged 40 to 50 with alopecia areata. Some clones in this sample may be carry-over from other donors' samples. The chain is built from TRBV20-1 and TRBJ2-7; D is undetermined. Here the CDR3 reads CSARAAHEQYF. As DNA, the CDR3 is TGCAGTGCTAGAGCGGCCCACGAGCAGTACTTC.